Listed below are T cell receptor beta chains from one sample, sequenced in a study of human T cells and chemical hapten exposure. TCRdb passed the RACE reads through MiXCR, listing each CDR3 protein once. Here the sample spans 300,000 to 450,000 distinct CDR3 sequences, more than 4.5% being singletons. The sequences come from whole blood, collected in connection with sensitization to the hapten diphenylcyclopropenone (DPC). The receptors originated from a woman between 45 and 65 years old with alopecia areata. Some clones in this sample may be carry-over from other donors' samples. Both conserved end residues are part of each CDR3. D genes are given only for firm matches. Clone sizes are given selectively: once, few, many, or a class where the clone is expanded.

D gene	V gene	J gene	clone size	CDR3 DNA	CDR3 protein
.	TRBV30	TRBJ1-1	.	TGTGCCTGGAGTGTATCCATCACTGAAGCTTTCTTT	CAWSVSITEAFF
TRBD1	TRBV29-1	TRBJ2-7	many	TGCAGCGTTGTGGGACAGGGCTACGAGCAGTACTTC	CSVVGQGYEQYF
.	TRBV12-3/TRBV12-4	TRBJ2-2	many	TGTGCCAGCAGTTTCCAACAACTTACCGGGGAGCTGTTTTTT	CASSFQQLTGELFF
.	TRBV3-1	TRBJ2-2	many	TGTGCCAGCAGCCAACGTTGGACCGGGGAGCTGTTTTTT	CASSQRWTGELFF
.	TRBV5-1	TRBJ1-4	many	TGCGCCAGCAGTACGGGACCGAGTAATGAAAAACTGTTTTTT	CASSTGPSNEKLFF
TRBD1	TRBV20-1	TRBJ2-1	few	TGCAGTGCCCGGAACCTAGACAGGGTTGGCAATGAGCAGTTCTTC	CSARNLDRVGNEQFF
.	TRBV4-1	TRBJ1-4	.	TGCGCCAGCAGCCAAGACTCATCGCAGAAGAATGAAAAACTGTTTTTT	CASSQDSSQKNEKLFF
TRBD2	TRBV30	TRBJ2-5	few	TGTGCCTGGGAAGGAGGTACGCTAGCGGGAGTGGAGACCCAGTACTTC	CAWEGGTLAGVETQYF
TRBD1	TRBV27	TRBJ1-6	.	TGTGCCAGCAGAACTGGACAGGTGAATAATTCACCCCTCCACTTT	CASRTGQVNNSPLHF
.	TRBV3-1	TRBJ1-6	few	TGTGCCAGCAGCCAATACAGCCACGTAAATTCACCCCTCCACTTT	CASSQYSHVNSPLHF
TRBD1	TRBV12-3/TRBV12-4	TRBJ2-7	many	TGTGCCAGCAGCTCCCTAGGGCGACCCGGGACAGTTTCCTACGAGCAGTACTTC	CASSSLGRPGTVSYEQYF
.	TRBV5-1	TRBJ1-6	.	TGCGCCAGCAGCCTGGTGTCTTCTAATTCACCCCTCCACTTT	CASSLVSSNSPLHF
TRBD2	TRBV10-3	TRBJ2-2	.	TGTGCCATCGGGGACTACCACACCGGGGAGCTGTTTTTT	CAIGDYHTGELFF
.	TRBV12-3/TRBV12-4	TRBJ2-7	.	TGTGCCAGCAGCCGCGGACAGAACGAGCAGTACTTC	CASSRGQNEQYF
.	TRBV27	TRBJ1-5	few	TGTGCCAGGAGGGGGAATAGCAATCAGCCCCAGCATTTT	CARRGNSNQPQHF
.	TRBV30	TRBJ2-2	.	TGTGCCTGGTTTTCAGGGCCAGGCACCGGGGAGCTGTTTTTT	CAWFSGPGTGELFF
TRBD2	TRBV10-3	TRBJ2-1	many	TGTGCCACACAACTAGCGGGAGTTGATGAGCAGTTCTTC	CATQLAGVDEQFF
TRBD1	TRBV2	TRBJ1-1	.	TGTGCCAGCAGTGTGGACAGGGGGAACACTGAAGCTTTCTTT	CASSVDRGNTEAFF
TRBD1	TRBV28	TRBJ1-4	many	TGTGCCAGCAGTTTGGGACAGGCCGGCGAAAAACTGTTTTTT	CASSLGQAGEKLFF
TRBD2	TRBV10-3	TRBJ2-3	many	TGTGCCACCACCCAAGCGGGGGGCACAGATACGCAGTATTTT	CATTQAGGTDTQYF
.	TRBV3-1	TRBJ2-5	.	TGTGCCAGCAGCCAAGGGTCAGGGCCGCGGGGGACCCAGTACTTC	CASSQGSGPRGTQYF
.	TRBV5-1	TRBJ2-3	few	TGCGCCAGCCGAAAGGGTTCTAGCACAGATACGCAGTATTTT	CASRKGSSTDTQYF
.	TRBV12-3/TRBV12-4	TRBJ2-7	many	TGTGCCAGCAGTTTAAGGTCCGGAGGGGAGCAGTACTTC	CASSLRSGGEQYF
.	TRBV2	TRBJ2-6	many	TGTGCCAGCAAAAATAGGGAGACTGGGGCCAACGTCCTGACTTTC	CASKNRETGANVLTF
TRBD1	TRBV29-1	TRBJ2-7	few	TGCAGCGGATCGACAGGGGGCCTCGGCGAGCAGTACTTC	CSGSTGGLGEQYF
.	TRBV20-1	TRBJ1-6	.	TGCAGTGCTAGAGATCCGAGGGGGGGGTCACCCCTCCACTTT	CSARDPRGGSPLHF
.	TRBV28	TRBJ2-3	.	TGTGCCAGCAGTTTTCCGTCCGGGCGCCGGGACTCTCTCACAGATACGCAGTATTTT	CASSFPSGRRDSLTDTQYF
TRBD2	TRBV6-5	TRBJ2-5	.	TGTGCCAGCAGTTATAGGCTAGCGGGGGACCGGGGGAAGACCCAGTACTTC	CASSYRLAGDRGKTQYF
.	TRBV29-1	TRBJ2-1	many	TGCAGCGTTGCGGAAAGGGTCTCCTACAATGAGCAGTTCTTC	CSVAERVSYNEQFF
.	TRBV29-1	TRBJ1-1	many	TGCAGCGTTGCCCCCGCCTTGGAAGCTTTCTTT	CSVAPALEAFF
.	TRBV12-3/TRBV12-4	TRBJ2-1	many	TGTGCCAGCAGTTTTTCAGGGATCAATGAGCAGTTCTTC	CASSFSGINEQFF
.	TRBV29-1	TRBJ2-3	.	TGCAGCGTTGTCCTGGACCGTAGAACGTCAGATACGCAGTATTTT	CSVVLDRRTSDTQYF
.	TRBV6-6	TRBJ2-3	many	TGTGCCAGCAGTTTAGGGAGTGCAGATACGCAGTATTTT	CASSLGSADTQYF
.	TRBV12-3/TRBV12-4	TRBJ2-6	many	TGTGCCAGCTACCTAGGCTCTGGGGCCAACGTCCTGACTTTC	CASYLGSGANVLTF
.	TRBV24-1	TRBJ2-3	few	TGTGCCACCAGTGATTTCCCCACAGATACGCAGTATTTT	CATSDFPTDTQYF
.	TRBV6-6	TRBJ1-4	many	TGTGCCAGCAGTTACTTCCAAGTTAATGAAAAACTGTTTTTT	CASSYFQVNEKLFF
.	TRBV29-1	TRBJ1-4	few	TGCAGCGTTGTTGAGAATGAAAAACTGTTTTTT	CSVVENEKLFF
TRBD2	TRBV4-1	TRBJ2-5	.	TGCGCCAGCAGCCAAGAGACTAGCCTGGAGACCCAGTACTTC	CASSQETSLETQYF
.	TRBV6-2/TRBV6-3	TRBJ2-7	many	TGTGCCAGCAGTTACAGTGGGGACCGGAGGGCCCCCGGATACGAGCAGTACTTC	CASSYSGDRRAPGYEQYF
.	TRBV5-6	TRBJ1-3	.	TGTGCCAGCAGCTACCTTGATGTGGGCTTACCGGGAAACACCATATATTTT	CASSYLDVGLPGNTIYF
.	TRBV15	TRBJ1-1	.	TGTGCCACCAGCAGAGATCGAGGGGTAAACACTGAAGCTTTCTTT	CATSRDRGVNTEAFF
.	TRBV6-2/TRBV6-3	TRBJ2-7	many	TGTGCCATCCGAGAGGGGTACGAGCAGTACTTC	CAIREGYEQYF
TRBD1	TRBV27	TRBJ1-1	.	TGTGCCAGCAGTTTAAAGGGGACAGGTGCCTTTGAAGCTTTCTTT	CASSLKGTGAFEAFF
TRBD1	TRBV10-3	TRBJ2-7	many	TGTGCCATCAGTGAGCCGGACAGGACCACCTACGAGCAGTACTTC	CAISEPDRTTYEQYF
.	TRBV5-5	TRBJ1-3	.	TGTGCCAGCAGCTCCCAAGGTTGGGCCGGCACTGGAAACACCATATATTTT	CASSSQGWAGTGNTIYF
.	TRBV9	TRBJ2-5	many	TGTGCCAGCAGCGTTGGTCGCATCCCAGGGGTGGAGACCCAGTACTTC	CASSVGRIPGVETQYF
.	TRBV12-5	TRBJ1-1	.	TGTGCTAGTGGTTTAGGGGATATGTCTGAAGCTTTCTTT	CASGLGDMSEAFF
TRBD1	TRBV19	TRBJ2-5	.	TGTGCCAGTAGTATCGGGACAGGGGGCGGGGAGACCCAGTACTTC	CASSIGTGGGETQYF
TRBD1	TRBV20-1	TRBJ2-7	many	TGCAGTGCTAGGGTCCCGGGACAGGGTTTCTACGAGCAGTACTTC	CSARVPGQGFYEQYF
.	TRBV10-3	TRBJ2-7	few	TGTGCCATCACCGTGGGGGACTACGAGCAGTACTTC	CAITVGDYEQYF
.	TRBV6-6	TRBJ2-5	few	TGTGCCAGCCTCCCAGGGGAGGCCAGGGCCCAGTACTTC	CASLPGEARAQYF
.	TRBV12-5	TRBJ1-1	.	TGTGCTAGTGGTCCCCCCGCGACGGGTAGCGCTTTCTTT	CASGPPATGSAFF
TRBD2	TRBV7-2	TRBJ2-1	.	TGTGCCAGCCAGGGACTAGCGTTCAGCAATGAGCAGTTCTTC	CASQGLAFSNEQFF
.	TRBV20-1	TRBJ1-2	many	TGCAGTGCTCGACTAACAGGGACCAACTATGGCTACACCTTC	CSARLTGTNYGYTF
TRBD1	TRBV9	TRBJ2-7	many	TGTGCCAGCAGCGTAGAGGGACAGGGCTTCGAGCAGTACTTC	CASSVEGQGFEQYF
.	TRBV18	TRBJ1-4	.	TGTGCCAGCTCATCGGACGGCCTTAATGAAAAACTGTTTTTT	CASSSDGLNEKLFF
.	TRBV20-1	TRBJ1-1	many	TGCAGTGCCCGGAGGGGGGCCCTGAACACTGAAGCTTTCTTT	CSARRGALNTEAFF
.	TRBV6-2/TRBV6-3	TRBJ1-2	many	TGTGCCAGCAGTTACCCCCCTATCAACAGGGATCGTAACTATGGCTACACCTTC	CASSYPPINRDRNYGYTF
.	TRBV3-1	TRBJ2-1	.	TGTGCCAGCAGCCAAGTCGGGGCAGGGGAGAATGAGCAGTTCTTC	CASSQVGAGENEQFF